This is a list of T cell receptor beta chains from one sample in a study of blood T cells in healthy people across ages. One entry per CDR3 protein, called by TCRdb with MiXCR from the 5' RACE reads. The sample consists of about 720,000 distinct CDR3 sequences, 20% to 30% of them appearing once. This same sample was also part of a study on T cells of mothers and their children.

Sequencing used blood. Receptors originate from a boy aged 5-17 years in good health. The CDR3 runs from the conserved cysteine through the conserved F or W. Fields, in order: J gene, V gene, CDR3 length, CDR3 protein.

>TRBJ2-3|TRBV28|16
CASSNGLAGFTDTQYF
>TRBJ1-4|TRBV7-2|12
CASSLTQGKLFF
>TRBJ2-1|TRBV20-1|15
CSARAHGGSYNEQFF
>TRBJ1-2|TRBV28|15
CASSLLGTYRDGYTF
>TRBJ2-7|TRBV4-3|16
CASSQGPARGAYEQYF
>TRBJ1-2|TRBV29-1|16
CSVEEGDGETNYGYTF
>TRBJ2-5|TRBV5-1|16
CASSLERGGSLETQYF
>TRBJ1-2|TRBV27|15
CASSPRTEANYGYTF
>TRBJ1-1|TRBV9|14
CASSVSGMDTEAFF
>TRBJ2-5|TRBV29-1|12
CSVQQGAETQYF